The T cell receptor beta chain described here comes from a study of metastatic and nonmetastatic thyroid tumors. At the level of the study: Repertoires from malignant and benign thyroid patients were compared across blood and tumor or nodule tissue. Whole-study findings and limits: In both blood and tumor samples, TCR beta diversity was reported significantly higher for malignant than benign nodules.

Not a single patient had been given any form of treatment at any point before undergoing thyroid surgery. On this clone itself: Its antigen is still unknown.

Original handling: Construction of a distant-metastasis classifier for papillary thyroid cancer relied on CDR3 differences across clinicopathological groups. TCRdb re-called clones from the PCR reads using MiXCR. The V and J calls were not made by the authors but by TCRdb's processing. Of tens of thousands of clones in the sample, just under 30% were seen once. CDR3 length: 12 amino acids. With V trimmed by 4 bases and J by 16 bases, 8 bases remained unmatched. From germline, CDR1 is LGHDT and CDR2 YNNKEL (reference sequence). The sequenced material came from blood. The receptor was isolated from a female donor with papillary thyroid cancer or a benign thyroid nodule (not recorded which). Some clones in this sample may be carry-over from other donors' samples. The chain recombines TRBV3-1 with TRBJ2-2; 8 bases match TRBD2. CDR3: CASSPFSGNPFF. The DNA of the CDR3 is TGTGCCAGCAGCCCGTTTAGCGGGAACCCGTTTTTT.